Each of the 21 T cell receptor beta chains below was sequenced from the same sample in a study of early T cells in non-severe SARS-CoV-2 infection. TCRdb re-called the 5' RACE reads through MiXCR, storing one row per CDR3 protein. The sample holds approximately 70,000 distinct CDR3 sequences, roughly 4.8% seen once. Sequencing was performed on whole blood, taken at baseline. These receptors came from an adult who was a healthcare worker with PCR-confirmed SARS-CoV-2 infection or an uninfected control (not recorded which). The donor label of this sample is uncertain.

The rearrangement joins TRBV7-2 to TRBJ1-6; 7 bases align to TRBD1. The CDR3 is 14 residues long. CDR1 is SGHTA and CDR2 is FQGNSA in the germline V gene. V shed 5 bases, J shed 8 bases, and the junction held 6 bases outside the gene matches. This CDR3 reads CASSQGGGYSPLHF. The CDR3 coding sequence is TGTGCCAGCAGCCAGGGGGGCGGATATTCACCCCTCCACTTT.

This clonotype has more than one count but fewer than ten. This rearrangement joins TRBV12-3 or TRBV12-4 to TRBJ2-3; 11 nucleotides agree with TRBD1. The CDR3 has 15 amino acids. V trimming: 4 bases; J trimming: 3 bases; junction bases outside the gene matches: 3. The CDR3 reads CASSWTGGGTDTQYF. The CDR3 bases are TGTGCCAGCAGTTGGACAGGGGGCGGGACAGATACGCAGTATTTT.

CDR3 DNA sequence: TGTGCCAGCAGCTTCGGATACAGGGAAGCCAAAAACATTCAGTACTTC. Its protein product is CASSFGYREAKNIQYF. The chain carries TRBV7-2 and TRBJ2-4; possibly TRBD1 for D (6 bases). Germline loops: CDR1 SGHTA, CDR2 FQGNSA. The CDR3 covers 16 residues. Trimming removed 3 bases at V and 0 bases at J, with 12 bases between.

This clonotype was detected ten times or more. The chain uses TRBV7-2 and TRBJ2-1; D is uncertain. The CDR3 contains 11 residues. With 4 bases removed from V and 9 bases from J, the gap between germline ends came to 7 bases. Germline CDR1 reads SGHTA; CDR2 reads FQGNSA. The CDR3 DNA sequence: TGTGCCAGCAGCTCAGTCGGTGAGCAGTTCTTC. It is translated as CASSSVGEQFF.

This clonotype was observed many times. The CDR3 sequence is CSAPGIAFF. The CDR3 bases are TGCAGCGCCCCAGGGATAGCTTTCTTT. V gene TRBV29-1 combines with J gene TRBJ1-1; D perhaps matches TRBD1 (5 bases). This CDR3 contains 9 residues. Germline CDR1 reads SQVTM; CDR2 reads ANQGSEA. With 7 bases removed from V and 10 bases from J, the gap between germline ends came to 10 bases.

This clonotype has only a few counts. V and J are TRBV4-3 and TRBJ1-1; D is unclear. The CDR3 length is 16 residues. Germline CDR1 LGHNA, CDR2 YSLEER. Trimming took 4 bases from V and 0 from J, leaving 15 bases between them. The CDR3 DNA reads TGCGCCAGCAGCCCCCGACGGACGGGGATGAACACTGAAGCTTTCTTT. As protein: CASSPRRTGMNTEAFF.

The sample holds many counts of this clonotype. The chain uses TRBV29-1 and TRBJ2-7; no definite D call. The CDR3 contains 14 residues. Germline V gene data show CDR1 as SQVTM and CDR2 as ANQGSEA. The ends were cut back, 6 bases at V and 0 bases at J, with 15 bases in the middle. The CDR3 DNA reads as TGCAGCGTGGACCCGGGCCCGAGCTCCTACGAGCAGTACTTC. This translates into CSVDPGPSSYEQYF.

In its sample, this clonotype was seen many times. The gene calls are TRBV27 and TRBJ2-3; D is perhaps TRBD1 (6 bases). There are 13 residues in the CDR3. V was pared by 3 bases and J by 5 bases, with 9 bases between. Looked up from germline, CDR1 is MNHEY and CDR2 is SMNVEV (reference sequence). The CDR3 here is CASSFVRGDTQYF. CDR3 nucleotides: TGTGCCAGCAGTTTTGTCAGGGGAGATACGCAGTATTTT.

V is TRBV19 and J is TRBJ1-5, with D hard to call. Trimming removed 3 bases from V and 4 bases from J, with 7 bases in between. This CDR3 has 13 residues. The V gene's germline CDR1 is LNHDA and CDR2 SQIVND (reference sequence). CDR3 region: CASSMGPNQPQHF. Written as DNA, the CDR3 is TGTGCCAGTAGTATGGGTCCTAATCAGCCCCAGCATTTT. Supplemented by reference TRBV19 and TRBJ1-5, the full variable domain reads DGGITQSPKYLFRKEGQNVTLSCEQNLNHDAMYWYRQDPGQGLRLIYYSQIVNDFQKGDIAEGYSVSREKKESFPLTVTSAQKNPTAFYLCASSMGPNQPQHFGDGTRLSIL.

This clonotype was picked up a small number of times. The V gene is TRBV21-1, the J gene TRBJ1-1; the table names TRBD1, a call not compared with the DNA. TRBV21-1 is deemed a pseudogene. The length of the CDR3 is 13 residues. The CDR3 spells CASSKGGGTEAFF. For the CDR3, the DNA is TGTGCCAGCAGCAAAGGGGGGGGTACTGAAGCTTTCTTT.

The V and J genes are TRBV7-9 and TRBJ2-7; D is perhaps TRBD1 or TRBD2 (5 bases each). The CDR3 loop spans 13 amino acids. The germline V gene has CDR1 SEHNR and CDR2 FQNEAQ (reference sequence). V was pared by 4 bases and J by 3 bases, with 10 bases between. Here the CDR3 reads CASSYEGSYEQYF. The CDR3 DNA is TGTGCCAGCAGCTACGAGGGGAGCTACGAGCAGTACTTC.

Many counts were recorded for this clonotype. CDR3 residues: CASSLEGGASYEQYF. CDR3 nucleotides: TGTGCCAGCAGCTTAGAGGGTGGGGCCTCCTACGAGCAGTACTTC. V usage is TRBV7-6 and J usage is TRBJ2-7; tentatively, D is TRBD1 (5 bases). The CDR3 has 15 amino acids. Looked up from germline, CDR1 is SGHVS and CDR2 is FNYEAQ. Trimming took off 1 base at V and 0 bases at J, with 10 bases between the two ends.

A few counts support this clonotype. The rearrangement uses TRBV3-1 and TRBJ1-5; perhaps TRBD1 as D (5 bases). Germline values: CDR1 LGHDT, CDR2 YNNKEL (reference sequence). The CDR3 runs 14 residues. V dropped 1 base and J dropped 5 bases, with 9 bases sitting between them. In nucleotides, the CDR3 is TGTGCCAGCAGCCAAGGGGGGGGACATCAGCCCCAGCATTTT. Translated: CASSQGGGHQPQHF.

Many counts were recorded for this clonotype. This chain uses TRBV7-2 with TRBJ2-7; 8 nucleotides agree with TRBD1. The length of the CDR3 is 18 residues. Germline lookup yields CDR1 SGHTA and CDR2 FQGNSA. V lost 6 bases and J lost 2; bases outside the gene matches: 18. CDR3 sequence (DNA): TGTGCCAGCAGTCTCGGCAGGGGGCGTACCAAATCACCCTACGAGCAGTACTTC. The encoded protein is CASSLGRGRTKSPYEQYF.

The chain uses TRBV28 and TRBJ2-3; 16 positions agree with TRBD2. The CDR3 is 18 amino acids. The trim removed 11 bases at V and 0 bases at J, leaving 11 bases unmatched. CDR1 is MDHEN, CDR2 SYDVKM, per germline. CDR3 nucleotide sequence: TGTGCCTTAGGGCAGGGGACTAGCGGGGGGGGCAGCACAGATACGCAGTATTTT. Amino acid sequence: CALGQGTSGGGSTDTQYF.

A few counts support this clonotype. The genes are TRBV15 and TRBJ2-1, with TRBD1 identical over 7 bases. The length of the CDR3 is 17 residues. Germline V lookup: CDR1 LNHNV, CDR2 YYDKDF (reference sequence). V was clipped by 5 bases and J by 8 bases; unmatched bases: 18. CDR3 nucleotide sequence: TGTGCCACCAGCCGACAGGGATTACAGGGATATAGGGATGAGCAGTTCTTC. Translating gives CATSRQGLQGYRDEQFF.

The table lists this clonotype with a few counts. J is TRBJ1-4 and V is TRBV12-3 or TRBV12-4; weak D call: TRBD1 (5 bases). There are 16 residues in the CDR3. V lost 6 bases to trimming and J lost 4 bases, with 18 bases between them. CDR3 protein: CASRSTLGRHNEKLFF. CDR3 coding DNA: TGTGCCAGCAGATCAACCCTGGGACGCCATAATGAAAAACTGTTTTTT.

This clonotype was seen at least ten times. The J gene is TRBJ2-2, the V gene TRBV9; the D gene is possibly TRBD1 (6 bases). CDR3 size: 16 residues. Germline V gene sequence: CDR1 SGDLS, CDR2 YYNGEE. V dropped 0 bases and J dropped 2 bases, with 11 bases sitting between them. Here the CDR3 reads CASSVVSGANTGELFF. CDR3 bases: TGTGCCAGCAGCGTAGTGTCAGGGGCCAACACCGGGGAGCTGTTTTTT. Using reference TRBV9 and TRBJ2-2 for the parts outside the CDR3, the full variable domain is DSGVTQTPKHLITATGQRVTLRCSPRSGDLSVYWYQQSLDQGLQFLIQYYNGEERAKGNILERFSAQQFPDLHSELNLSSLELGDSALYFCASSVVSGANTGELFFGEGSRLTVL.

This clonotype was detected many times. This chain joins TRBV10-1 and TRBJ1-1; TRBD1 matches 7 bases. This CDR3 has 13 residues. Trimming took 6 bases from V and 1 from J; bases not matched to a gene: 2. Germline loops: CDR1 WNHNN, CDR2 SYGVQD (reference sequence). As DNA, the CDR3 is TGCGCCAGCAGGAGACAGGGGAACACTGAAGCTTTCTTT. Translating it yields CASRRQGNTEAFF.

This clonotype appeared a few times. The J gene is TRBJ1-1, the V gene TRBV30; 7 bases line up with TRBD1. V lost 5 bases and J lost 4; bases outside the gene matches: 1. Per the germline V gene, CDR1 is GTSNPN and CDR2 is SVGIG (reference sequence). The length of the CDR3 is 11 residues. CDR3 sequence: CAWDRATEAFF. The CDR3 nucleotides read TGTGCCTGGGACAGGGCCACTGAAGCTTTCTTT.

This clonotype showed up just a few times. This chain connects TRBV5-6 to TRBJ2-5; weak D call: TRBD2 (5 bases). The CDR3 spans 14 residues. With 3 bases removed from V and 5 bases from J, the gap between germline ends came to 14 bases. The germline V gene encodes CDR1 SGHDT and CDR2 YYEEEE. In DNA, the CDR3 is TGTGCCAGCAGCTCGGGAATTTTCTCGGAGACCCAGTACTTC. This encodes CASSSGIFSETQYF.